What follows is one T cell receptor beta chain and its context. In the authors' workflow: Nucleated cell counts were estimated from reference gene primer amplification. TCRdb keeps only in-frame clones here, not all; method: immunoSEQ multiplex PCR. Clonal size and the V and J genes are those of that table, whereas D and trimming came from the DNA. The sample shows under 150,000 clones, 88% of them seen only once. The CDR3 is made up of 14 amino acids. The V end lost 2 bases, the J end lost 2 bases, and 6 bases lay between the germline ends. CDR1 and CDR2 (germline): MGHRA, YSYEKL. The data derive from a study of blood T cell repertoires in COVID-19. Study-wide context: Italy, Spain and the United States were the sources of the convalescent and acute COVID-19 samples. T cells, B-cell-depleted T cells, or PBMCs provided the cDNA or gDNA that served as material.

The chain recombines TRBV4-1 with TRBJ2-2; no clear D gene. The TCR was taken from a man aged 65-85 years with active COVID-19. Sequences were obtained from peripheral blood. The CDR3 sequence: CASSQQTNTGELFF. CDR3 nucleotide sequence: TGCGCCAGCAGCCAACAGACTAACACCGGGGAGCTGTTTTTT.